These T cell receptor beta chains were read from a single sample in a study of blood T cell repertoires in COVID-19. The repertoire was sequenced with immunoSEQ multiplex PCR; TCRdb's copy has only in-frame clones and lacks some. The sample yields fewer than 250,000 clones, over 65% seen once. Material: peripheral blood. The source is a woman in her 70s with active or convalescent COVID-19. Both conserved end residues are part of each CDR3. The order of the fields is J gene, V gene, D gene, clone size, CDR3 length, CDR3 DNA, CDR3 protein. The D gene is left open where the match is weak. Size is stated for part of the rows, as once, few or many counts, or as a class when the clone is expanded.

j_call: TRBJ2-7; v_call: TRBV10-2; d_call: .; clone_size: few; cdr3_length: 13; cdr3_nt: TGCGCCAGCCGAACAGGGATTGAGCGCGAGCAGTACTTC; cdr3_aa: CASRTGIEREQYF
j_call: TRBJ1-1; v_call: TRBV13; d_call: .; clone_size: .; cdr3_length: 17; cdr3_nt: TGTGCCAGCAGCTTCGGCGGGAGCGGGTGGGGGAACACTGAAGCTTTCTTT; cdr3_aa: CASSFGGSGWGNTEAFF
j_call: TRBJ2-2; v_call: TRBV5-1; d_call: .; clone_size: .; cdr3_length: 13; cdr3_nt: TGCGCCAGCAGCTTTCAGTCCGCCGGGGAGCTGTTTTTT; cdr3_aa: CASSFQSAGELFF
j_call: TRBJ1-3; v_call: TRBV6-5; d_call: .; clone_size: .; cdr3_length: 14; cdr3_nt: TGTGCCAGCAGGACAGACTGGACTGGAAACACCATATATTTT; cdr3_aa: CASRTDWTGNTIYF
j_call: TRBJ2-7; v_call: TRBV19; d_call: .; clone_size: once; cdr3_length: 16; cdr3_nt: TGTGCCAGTAGTACCCAACCGGCCTACGTAGCCGACGAGCAGTACTTC; cdr3_aa: CASSTQPAYVADEQYF
j_call: TRBJ1-2; v_call: TRBV2; d_call: .; clone_size: .; cdr3_length: 16; cdr3_nt: TGTGCCACCAAAGACAGGCTAAAACCCCATGGCTATGGCTACACCTTC; cdr3_aa: CATKDRLKPHGYGYTF
j_call: TRBJ1-2; v_call: TRBV18; d_call: .; clone_size: .; cdr3_length: 13; cdr3_nt: TGTGCCAGCTCACCAAGTAGGACAGAGACTTACAACTTC; cdr3_aa: CASSPSRTETYNF
j_call: TRBJ2-1; v_call: TRBV2; d_call: TRBD2; clone_size: .; cdr3_length: 12; cdr3_nt: TGTGCCAGCAGTGCGATAGCGGGAGGGCAATTCTTC; cdr3_aa: CASSAIAGGQFF
j_call: TRBJ2-3; v_call: TRBV18; d_call: .; clone_size: .; cdr3_length: 15; cdr3_nt: TGTGCCAGCTCACCAGACCTGACTAGCACAGATACGCAGTATTTT; cdr3_aa: CASSPDLTSTDTQYF
j_call: TRBJ2-7; v_call: TRBV18; d_call: TRBD1; clone_size: .; cdr3_length: 15; cdr3_nt: TGTGCCAGCTCACCAGCGACAGGGGCCCTCCTCGAGCAGTACTTC; cdr3_aa: CASSPATGALLEQYF
j_call: TRBJ1-5; v_call: TRBV21-1; d_call: .; clone_size: .; cdr3_length: 15; cdr3_nt: TGTGCCAGCAGCAAAGGGGAGCATAGCAATCAGCCCCAGCATTTT; cdr3_aa: CASSKGEHSNQPQHF
j_call: TRBJ2-2; v_call: TRBV5-1; d_call: .; clone_size: .; cdr3_length: 14; cdr3_nt: TGCGCCAGCAGCTTGGGCGGGATCTCCGGGGAGCTGTTTTTT; cdr3_aa: CASSLGGISGELFF
j_call: TRBJ1-2; v_call: TRBV2; d_call: TRBD1; clone_size: .; cdr3_length: 14; cdr3_nt: TGTGCCAGCAGTGGACAGGGAGCTAACTATGGCTACACCTTC; cdr3_aa: CASSGQGANYGYTF
j_call: TRBJ2-1; v_call: TRBV29-1; d_call: .; clone_size: .; cdr3_length: 16; cdr3_nt: TGCAGCGTTGAAGGTTCGGGGAGTCTTCCCTACAATGAGCAGTTCTTC; cdr3_aa: CSVEGSGSLPYNEQFF
j_call: TRBJ1-2; v_call: TRBV7-9; d_call: .; clone_size: .; cdr3_length: 13; cdr3_nt: TGTGCCAGCAGCTTAACCAGGGGCATTGGCTACACCTTC; cdr3_aa: CASSLTRGIGYTF
j_call: TRBJ2-1; v_call: TRBV30; d_call: TRBD1; clone_size: .; cdr3_length: 14; cdr3_nt: TGTGCCTGCGCCGGACAGGGATCCTACAATGAGCAGTTCTTC; cdr3_aa: CACAGQGSYNEQFF
j_call: TRBJ1-1; v_call: TRBV28; d_call: TRBD1; clone_size: .; cdr3_length: 11; cdr3_nt: TGTGCCAGCAGGGGACAGACCGAAGCTTTCTTT; cdr3_aa: CASRGQTEAFF